One sample yielded the 5 T cell receptor beta chains listed below, sequenced in a study of post-analysis software for immune sequencing data. General study points: Controls showed lower frequencies than patients for 4 or 5 TRBV segments, and TRBV5-6, TRBV5-1 and TRBV20-1 were among these.

No antigen is known for these receptors. Unique molecular identifiers were carried by the TCR beta cDNA libraries. Via MiXCR, TCRdb re-called the PCR reads, giving one row per CDR3 protein. This sample has approximately 730,000 distinct CDR3 sequences, with just under 30% found just once. Sequenced input: blood. These receptors came from a girl under 18 with multiple sclerosis.

The chain links TRBV7-2 to TRBJ1-2, with D hard to call. This CDR3 is built from 15 residues. CDR1 SGHTA and CDR2 FQGNSA come from the germline V gene. With 2 bases removed from V and 6 bases from J, the gap between germline ends came to 16 bases. The CDR3 spells CASSLTPQSVDGYTF. The CDR3 nucleotides read TGTGCCAGCAGCTTAACCCCCCAATCCGTGGATGGCTACACCTTC.

The chain couples TRBV5-4 to TRBJ2-2; 8 bases align to TRBD2. CDR3 length equals 17 residues. With 2 bases clipped from V and 0 bases from J, the junction kept 6 bases outside the gene matches. Germline V lookup: CDR1 SGHNT, CDR2 YYREEE (reference sequence). The chain's CDR3 is CASSFRAGGTNTGELFF. CDR3 in DNA: TGTGCCAGCAGCTTTCGGGCGGGGGGCACGAACACCGGGGAGCTGTTTTTT.

The chain recombines TRBV20-1 with TRBJ2-7; TRBD2 agrees at 14 bases. Trimming at V came to 2 bases and at J to 6 bases, leaving 6 bases not matched to a gene. CDR3 length: 15 residues. Germline V gives CDR1 DFQATT, CDR2 SNEGSKA (reference sequence). DNA of the CDR3: TGCAGTGCTAGACCCGGGACTAGCGGGGGCTGCGAGCAGTACTTC. This encodes CSARPGTSGGCEQYF.

The chain links TRBV20-1 to TRBJ1-2, with D tentatively TRBD1 (5 bases). Trimming left V 2 bases short and J 4 bases short, with 14 bases between. The CDR3 runs 14 residues. The germline V gene has CDR1 DFQATT and CDR2 SNEGSKA (reference sequence). CDR3 DNA: TGCAGTGCTAGAATGGACACGGATTTCTATGGCTACACCTTC. It specifies CSARMDTDFYGYTF.

As concerns this clonotype: With a much larger clone just one base away, this may be a read error. The V and J genes are TRBV20-1 and TRBJ2-3; TRBD2 matches 8 bases. The CDR3 has 15 amino acids. The junction had 12 bases not matched to a gene; V was cut back by 5 bases and J by 5 bases. CDR1 and CDR2 (germline): DFQATT, SNEGSKA (reference sequence). The CDR3 sequence: CSAPPPGGRGDTQYF. CDR3 in DNA: TGCAGTGCTCCCCCCCCGGGGGGGCGGGGAGATACGCAGTATTTT.